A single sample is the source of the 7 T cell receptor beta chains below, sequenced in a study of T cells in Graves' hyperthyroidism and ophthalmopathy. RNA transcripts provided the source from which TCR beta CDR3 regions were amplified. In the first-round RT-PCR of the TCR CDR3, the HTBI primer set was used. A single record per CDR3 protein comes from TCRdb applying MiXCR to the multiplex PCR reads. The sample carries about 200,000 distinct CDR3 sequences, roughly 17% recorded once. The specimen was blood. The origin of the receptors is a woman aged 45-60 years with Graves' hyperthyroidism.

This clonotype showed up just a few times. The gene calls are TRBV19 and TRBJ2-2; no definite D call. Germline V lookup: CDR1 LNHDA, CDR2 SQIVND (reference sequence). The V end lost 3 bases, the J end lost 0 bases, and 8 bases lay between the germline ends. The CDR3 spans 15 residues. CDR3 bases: TGTGCCAGTAGTATGGAAGGGACGAACACCGGGGAGCTGTTTTTT. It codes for CASSMEGTNTGELFF.

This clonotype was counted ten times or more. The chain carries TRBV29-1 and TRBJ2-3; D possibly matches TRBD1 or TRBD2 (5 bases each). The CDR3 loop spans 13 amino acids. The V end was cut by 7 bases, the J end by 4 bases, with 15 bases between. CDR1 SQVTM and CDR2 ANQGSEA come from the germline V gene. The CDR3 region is CSAPMGESDTQYF. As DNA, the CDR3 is TGCAGCGCCCCAATGGGGGAGTCAGATACGCAGTATTTT.

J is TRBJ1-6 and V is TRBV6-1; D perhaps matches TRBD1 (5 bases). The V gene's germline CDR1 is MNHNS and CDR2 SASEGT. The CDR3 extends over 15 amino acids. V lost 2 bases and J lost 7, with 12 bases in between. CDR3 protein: CASSELRGENSPLHF. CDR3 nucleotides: TGTGCCAGCAGTGAATTAAGGGGTGAAAATTCACCCCTCCACTTT.

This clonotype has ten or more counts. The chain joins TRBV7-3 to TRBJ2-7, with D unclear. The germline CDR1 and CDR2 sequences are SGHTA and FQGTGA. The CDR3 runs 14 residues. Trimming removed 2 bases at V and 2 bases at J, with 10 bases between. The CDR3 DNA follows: TGTGCCAGCAGCTTATATGCCAACACCTACGAGCAGTACTTC. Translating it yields CASSLYANTYEQYF.

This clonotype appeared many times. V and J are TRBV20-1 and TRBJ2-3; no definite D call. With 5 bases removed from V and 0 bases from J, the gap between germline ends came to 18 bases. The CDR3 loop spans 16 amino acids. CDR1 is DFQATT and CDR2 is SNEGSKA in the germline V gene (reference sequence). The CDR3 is CSARSVARLSTDTQYF. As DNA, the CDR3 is TGCAGTGCTCGCTCAGTGGCGCGCCTGAGCACAGATACGCAGTATTTT.

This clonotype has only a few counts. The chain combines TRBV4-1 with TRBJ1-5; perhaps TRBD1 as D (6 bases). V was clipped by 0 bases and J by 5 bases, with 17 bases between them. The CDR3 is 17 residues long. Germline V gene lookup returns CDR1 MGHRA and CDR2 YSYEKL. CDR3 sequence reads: CASSQDRAGAQDQPQHF. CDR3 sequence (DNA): TGCGCCAGCAGCCAAGATCGAGCAGGGGCGCAAGATCAGCCCCAGCATTTT.

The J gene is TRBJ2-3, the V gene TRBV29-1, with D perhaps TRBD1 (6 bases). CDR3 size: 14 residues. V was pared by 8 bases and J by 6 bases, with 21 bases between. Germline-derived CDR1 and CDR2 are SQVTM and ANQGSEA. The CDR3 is CSFDPGTPRDTQYF. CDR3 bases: TGCAGCTTCGACCCGGGGACACCCAGGGATACGCAGTATTTT.